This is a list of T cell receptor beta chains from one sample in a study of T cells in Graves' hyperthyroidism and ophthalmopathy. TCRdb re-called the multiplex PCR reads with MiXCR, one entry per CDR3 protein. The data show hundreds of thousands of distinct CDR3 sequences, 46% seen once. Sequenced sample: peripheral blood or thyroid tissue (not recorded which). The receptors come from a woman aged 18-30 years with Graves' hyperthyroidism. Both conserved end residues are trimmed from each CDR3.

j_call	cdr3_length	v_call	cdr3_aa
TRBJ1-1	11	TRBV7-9	ASSLVGRDEAF
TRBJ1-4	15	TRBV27	ASSLGDRVGSDEKLF
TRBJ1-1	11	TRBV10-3	ASWKTGNTEAF
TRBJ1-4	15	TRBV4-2	ASSPRRSPTWNEKLF
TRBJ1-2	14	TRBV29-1	SADGQGTGVYYGYT
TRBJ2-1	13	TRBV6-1	ASSEIGTVYNEQF
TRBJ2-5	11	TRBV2	ASKGRGGETQY
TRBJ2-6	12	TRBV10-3	ASKAGPGANVLT
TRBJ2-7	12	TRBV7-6	ASSPTGHSYEQY
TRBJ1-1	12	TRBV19	ASIPSGRNTEAF
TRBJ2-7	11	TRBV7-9	ASSWEWGSEQY
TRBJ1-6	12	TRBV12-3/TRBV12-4	ASRIRQGGSPLH
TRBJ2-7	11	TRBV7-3	ASSSSTGNEQY
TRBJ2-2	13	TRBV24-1	ATSDLRTGPGGLF
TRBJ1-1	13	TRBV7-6	ASSLSGQGYTEAF
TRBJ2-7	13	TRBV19	ASSISPGMGNEQY
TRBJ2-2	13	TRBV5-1	ASSFTGGSTGELF
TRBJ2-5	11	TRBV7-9	ASSLGSQETQY
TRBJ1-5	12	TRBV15	ATSVGFGNQPQH
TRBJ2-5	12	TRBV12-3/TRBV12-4	ASSGLIAEETQY
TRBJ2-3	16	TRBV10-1	ASSAGTGTSGKADTQY
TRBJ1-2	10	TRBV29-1	SVGRAGAGYT
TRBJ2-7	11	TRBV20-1	SASIQQAYEQY
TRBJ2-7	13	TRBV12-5	ASGQSTGNIYEQY
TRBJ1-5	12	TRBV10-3	AIRSGQGNQPQH
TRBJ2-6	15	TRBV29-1	SVEVYLAVSGANVLT
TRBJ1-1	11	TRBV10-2	ASSNRGNTEAF
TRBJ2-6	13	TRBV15	ATKRTSGRANVLT
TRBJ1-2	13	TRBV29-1	SVEDETGGGYGYT
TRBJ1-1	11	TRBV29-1	SVTRTGNTEAF
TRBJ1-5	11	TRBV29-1	SVGQGQGQPQH
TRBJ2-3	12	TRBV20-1	SARWGLAEDTQY
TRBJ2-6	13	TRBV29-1	SVDREGYGANVLT
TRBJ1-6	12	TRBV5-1	ASRLGQGASPLH
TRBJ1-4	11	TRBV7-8	ASGDGGVEKLF
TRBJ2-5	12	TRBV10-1	ASSENTVKETQY
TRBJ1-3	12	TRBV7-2	ASSLIGGSNTIY